The T cell receptor (beta chain) under discussion was sequenced for a study of T cell responses to AZD1222 COVID-19 vaccine. Germline CDR1 MNHEY, CDR2 SMNVEV (reference sequence). With V trimmed by 8 bases and J by 2 bases, 8 bases remained unmatched. The CDR3 contains 15 residues. The repertoire was sequenced with immunoSEQ multiplex PCR; TCRdb's copy has only in-frame clones and lacks some. The repertoire holds roughly 70,000 clones, 79% seen once, with roughly 21% in the top ten. V gene TRBV27 combines with J gene TRBJ2-2; TRBD1 matches at 7 bases. The sequence derives from an adult in good health. Here the sequenced sample was peripheral blood, taken on day 0 of MenACWY control vaccination. The CDR3 nucleotides read TGTGCCAGCCAGCCCCAGGGGGTAAACACCGGGGAGCTGTTTTTT. Translated: CASQPQGVNTGELFF.